This TCR beta chain was sequenced for a study of CD4 and CD8 cells across lung adenocarcinoma regions. The patients had localized lung adenocarcinoma, a non-small cell subtype. Using its own MiXCR run on the PCR reads, TCRdb lists one record per CDR3 protein. The repertoire consists of some 18,000 distinct CDR3 sequences, with approximately 50% occurring once and the leading ten covering around 34%. V lost 6 bases to trimming and J lost 5 bases, with 10 bases between them. Germline V lookup: CDR1 SGHAT, CDR2 FQNNGV. CDR3 length: 12 amino acids. This clonotype was detected only a few times. The clonotype was recovered from a male donor with lung adenocarcinoma. The CD4 and CD8 labels of this study may be unreliable. Sequencing was done on a sample of CD8+ T cells from the margin of a lung tumor. This sequence joins TRBV11-2 and TRBJ2-5; perhaps TRBD2 as D (6 bases). The CDR3, as DNA: TGTGCCAGCAGTCTCCGGGGGGAGACCCAGTACTTC. This sequence encodes CASSLRGETQYF.